Presented here are 10 T cell receptor beta chains from one specimen sequenced in a study of blood T cell repertoires in COVID-19. Here immunoSEQ multiplex PCR was the method, and the copy in TCRdb shows in-frame clones only, minus some. This sample has 90,000 to 150,000 clones, with 70% to 80% found just once. Sequencing used peripheral blood. All receptors derive from a man aged 65 to 85 with acute or convalescent COVID-19.

This chain connects TRBV24-1 to TRBJ2-1; possibly TRBD1 for D (6 bases). V shed 2 bases and J shed 12 bases, with 10 bases lying between them. In germline, CDR1 is KGHDR, CDR2 SFDVKD. CDR3 size: 12 residues. CDR3 DNA sequence: TGTGCCACCAGTGATTGGACAGTTGTGCAGTTCTTC. It yields the protein CATSDWTVVQFF.

J is TRBJ2-2 and V is TRBV5-8; 12 bases map to TRBD2. The CDR3 length is 19 residues. V shed 1 base, J shed 4 bases, and the junction held 11 bases outside the gene matches. CDR1 and CDR2 (germline): SGHTS, YDEGEE. The CDR3, as DNA: TGTGCCAGCAGCTTGCGTTGGGCTAGCGGGGGGGCGGGCACCGGGGAGCTGTTTTTT. Its protein is CASSLRWASGGAGTGELFF.

V gene TRBV6-1 combines with J gene TRBJ2-7; D possibly corresponds to TRBD1 (5 bases). The CDR3 is 14 amino acids. Germline loops: CDR1 MNHNS, CDR2 SASEGT. V was pared by 0 bases and J by 7 bases, with 13 bases between. Written as DNA, the CDR3 is TGTGCCAGCAGTGAAGCGCAAACAGGCGTTGAGCAGTACTTC. Its protein is CASSEAQTGVEQYF.

The gene calls are TRBV6-5 and TRBJ2-7; 12 nucleotides match TRBD2. CDR1 is MNHEY, CDR2 SVGAGI, per germline. The V gene end was trimmed by 6 bases and the J gene end by 7 bases; junction bases not matched to a gene: 10. This CDR3 is built from 15 residues. In nucleotides, the CDR3 is TGTGCCAGCAGACCTCTAGCGGGGGGGCATGGAGAGCAGTACTTC. Protein product: CASRPLAGGHGEQYF.

This clone was counted between two and nine times. The V and J genes are TRBV2 and TRBJ1-5, with 7 bases matching TRBD1. The CDR3 is 16 amino acids. Trimming at V came to 6 bases and at J to 2 bases, leaving 10 bases not matched to a gene. Germline assignment: CDR1 SNHLY and CDR2 FYNNEI. CDR3 in DNA: TGTGCCAGCAGACAGACAGGGATATCGGGCAATCAGCCCCAGCATTTT. It encodes CASRQTGISGNQPQHF.

The chain has TRBV5-6 and TRBJ2-7, with 7 bases aligning to TRBD2. CDR1 SGHDT and CDR2 YYEEEE come from the germline V gene. J gave up 2 bases and V 3 bases, and 5 bases lay outside the gene matches. This CDR3 contains 14 residues. CDR3: CASSSPAGPYEQYF. Here the CDR3 DNA reads TGTGCCAGCAGCTCGCCAGCGGGACCCTACGAGCAGTACTTC. The full variable domain, in which reference TRBV5-6 and TRBJ2-7 provide the parts outside the CDR3, is DAGVTQSPTHLIKTRGQQVTLRCSPKSGHDTVSWYQQALGQGPQFIFQYYEEEERQRGNFPDRFSGHQFPNYSSELNVNALLLGDSALYLCASSSPAGPYEQYFGPGTRLTVT.

The rearrangement links TRBV10-2 to TRBJ1-1; D unclear. There are 13 residues in the CDR3. Deletions cut 6 bases from V and 3 bases from J, with 11 bases between. Germline V gene lookup returns CDR1 WSHSY and CDR2 SAAADI. Written as DNA, the CDR3 is TGCGCCAGCAGAGGGTGGGGAGACACTGAAGCTTTCTTT. Its protein product is CASRGWGDTEAFF.

V is TRBV7-9 and J is TRBJ1-6; the D is unclear. This CDR3 has 16 residues. From germline, CDR1 is SEHNR and CDR2 FQNEAQ (reference sequence). The V end was cut by 5 bases, the J end by 4 bases, with 15 bases between. CDR3 DNA: TGTGCCAGCAGCCATACGATGACACTGTATAATTCACCCCTCCACTTT. Protein sequence: CASSHTMTLYNSPLHF.

The chain links TRBV5-1 to TRBJ2-5, with D maybe TRBD1 (6 bases). Trimming pared 0 bases from V and 1 base from J, leaving 10 bases between. Germline CDR1 reads SGHRS; CDR2 reads YFSETQ. CDR3 length: 15 amino acids. Here the CDR3 reads CASSLEATGQETQYF. The DNA of the CDR3 is TGCGCCAGCAGCTTGGAAGCGACAGGCCAAGAGACCCAGTACTTC.

The chain couples TRBV6-5 to TRBJ1-5; TRBD1 might be the D (6 bases). The germline V and J ends were trimmed by 8 bases and 7 bases, with 21 bases remaining between them. Looked up from germline, CDR1 is MNHEY and CDR2 is SVGAGI. The CDR3 spans 15 residues. This chain's CDR3 is CASALNPGGGQPQHF. CDR3 nucleotide sequence: TGTGCCAGCGCCCTGAATCCGGGGGGCGGCCAGCCCCAGCATTTT.